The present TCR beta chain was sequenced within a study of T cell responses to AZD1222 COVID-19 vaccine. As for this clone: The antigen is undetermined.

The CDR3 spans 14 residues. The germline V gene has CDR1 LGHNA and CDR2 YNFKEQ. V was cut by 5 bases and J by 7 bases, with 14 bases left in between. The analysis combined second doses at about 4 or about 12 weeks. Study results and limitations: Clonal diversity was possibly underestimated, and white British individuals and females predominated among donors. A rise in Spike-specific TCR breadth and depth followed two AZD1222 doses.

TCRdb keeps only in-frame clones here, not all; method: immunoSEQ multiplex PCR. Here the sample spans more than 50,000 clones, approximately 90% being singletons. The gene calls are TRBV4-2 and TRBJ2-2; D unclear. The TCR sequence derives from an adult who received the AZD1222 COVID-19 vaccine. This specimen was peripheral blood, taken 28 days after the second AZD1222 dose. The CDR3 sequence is CASSALGYGGELFF. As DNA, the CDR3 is TGTGCCAGCAGCGCCCTTGGGTACGGCGGGGAGCTGTTTTTT.